This paragraph covers one T cell receptor (beta chain) sequence. This clonotype was detected many times. Its antigen has not been determined. Per-nucleotide qualities are absent, and no much larger clonotype sits a single base away. The data derive from a study of neurological immune-mediated disorders (dated by TCRdb to between 2018 and 2021). Regarding the study in general: Peripheral blood TCR-beta repertoires from patients with HTLV-I-associated myelopathy (HAM/TSP), patients with multiple sclerosis, and healthy controls were compared in the study using UMI-based sequencing. Alongside PBMC samples, the set of about 97 TCR-beta libraries contained longitudinal samples, technical triplicates, and paired CD4+ and CD8+ T-cell subsets that had been sorted. Of the 68 subjects in the cohort, some 15 were HAM/TSP patients, approximately 34 were multiple sclerosis patients, and some 20 were healthy controls.

To synthesize cDNA, template-switch 5'RACE was performed with a primer carrying a 10-nucleotide random unique molecular identifier so that each TCR transcript was tagged. Every sequencing run covered 15-18 subjects and yielded more than 200 million TCR-beta sequences. The RNeasy kit was used for extraction of total RNA. The KAPA Real-time Library Amplification kit was used to amplify TCR-beta VDJ regions with primers for the TCR constant region and the 5'RACE anchor. A first PCR added sample indexes and Illumina adaptors, after which a second PCR increased the library yield. After Ampure bead purification, the TCR product of roughly 650 bp was size-selected on a 2% E-gel SizeSelection system. Library quality was checked on a Bioanalyzer, concentration was measured with Qubit, and libraries were quantified with the Kapa Library Quantification kit before pooling. Libraries were sequenced paired-end 2 x 150 bp on an Illumina HiSeq 2500. To increase sequence diversity, roughly 24-30% phiX was spiked into each library pool. As for how the authors treated the data: Quality-filtered reads were processed with the UMI-based MiGEC pipeline, and over 85% of raw TCR sequences were removed by the MiGEC pipeline during error correction. VDJ genes were aligned to IMGT germline references, and each clonotype was defined by a unique CDR3 amino acid sequence together with V-J genes. Clonal expansion, Shannon diversity and CDR3 relatedness (CalcPairwiseDistances, ClusterSamples) were evaluated with VDJtools, and phylogenetic trees were built with CLCbio workbench. Expanded clones were defined as having at least 8 unique UMIs, based on coefficient-of-variation modelling across technical triplicates. TCRdb ran its own pipeline on the public reads, namely fastp trimming at Q25 and MiXCR clone calling, and kept in-frame beta chains. Each record represents a unique CDR3 protein, reported with the most common genes and DNA among its rows. The V and J calls shown here were made by TCRdb, not taken from the authors' results. In all, the sample holds tens of thousands of distinct CDR3 sequences, and 10% to 13% of those were seen once. In total, the top ten clones hold about 1.7% of the sample.

Blood bank volunteers in Maryland, USA served as the healthy controls. For unsorted PBMC libraries, 2 million PBMCs were used after storage in RNAlater at -80 degrees C until RNA extraction. Peripheral blood underwent Ficoll-Hypaque density gradient centrifugation to isolate PBMCs, which were then cryopreserved in liquid nitrogen. Trimming takes 3 bases off V and 3 bases off J; junction bases not matched to a gene: 4. CDR1 LNHNV and CDR2 YYDKDF are derived from the germline V gene (reference sequence). The cysteine opens and the phenylalanine closes a CDR3 of 14 amino acids. Only the CDR3 region is kept as DNA, spanning 42 bases read in frame from base 1. On the study overall, not on this receptor specifically: The highest TCR clonal expansion was observed in HAM/TSP patients, whereas the lowest was observed in MS patients, even when compared with healthy controls. No identical CDR3 amino acid sequences were shared among expanded clones across subjects, suggesting private TCR-beta repertoires in all groups.

The chain is encoded by TRBV15 joined to TRBJ2-7, and 8 junctional nucleotides match TRBD1. The clonotype was recovered from a middle-aged man in good health. Input material: PBMCs. The DNA sequence reads TGTGCCACCAGCAGGGCAGGACAGGGCTACGAGCAGTACTTC. This translates into CATSRAGQGYEQYF.